The 5 T cell receptor beta chains presented below share a single source sample, sequenced in a study of T cell responses to AZD1222 COVID-19 vaccine. Generated by immunoSEQ multiplex PCR, the TCRdb table keeps only in-frame clones and is missing some. This sample has about 180,000 clones, with roughly 91% found just once. The source material was peripheral blood, sampled 28 days after the second AZD1222 dose. These receptors all come from an adult who received the AZD1222 COVID-19 vaccine.

The V and J genes are TRBV9 and TRBJ2-3, with 9 bases matching TRBD1. Germline trimming cut 1 base from V and 1 base from J; bases unmatched to any gene: 19. The germline gives CDR1 SGDLS, CDR2 YYNGEE. This CDR3 comprises 21 residues. CDR3 DNA: TGTGCCAGCAGCGTACCGGTCTTAACGCCGCTTTGGACAGGGGGCACAGATACGCAGTATTTT. Its translation is CASSVPVLTPLWTGGTDTQYF.

V is TRBV5-1 and J is TRBJ1-5; D uncertain. V dropped 2 bases and J dropped 1 base, with 10 bases sitting between them. The CDR3 sequence is 15 residues long. The germline V gene encodes CDR1 SGHRS and CDR2 YFSETQ. The CDR3 region has the DNA TGCGCCAGCAGCTTAGAAGGCAGGAGCAATCAGCCCCAGCATTTT. Translated, it gives CASSLEGRSNQPQHF.

V is TRBV19 and J is TRBJ1-3; 8 nucleotides agree with TRBD1. The germline V gene encodes CDR1 LNHDA and CDR2 SQIVND (reference sequence). This CDR3 is 13 amino acids long. V dropped 9 bases and J dropped 10; count of bases not matched to a gene: 11. The CDR3 sequence is CASNQGAFTTIYF. The CDR3 nucleotides are TGTGCCAGCAATCAGGGGGCGTTTACGACCATATATTTT.

V usage is TRBV6-4 and J usage is TRBJ1-2; 9 bases are shared with TRBD1. This CDR3 contains 13 residues. J lost 8 bases, V lost 7 bases, and 8 bases had no gene match. Germline V CDR1 and CDR2: MRHNA, SNTAGT. The CDR3 DNA reads TGTGCCAGCAACATCACAGGGGGCTGGGGCTACACCTTC. Protein product: CASNITGGWGYTF.

The genes are TRBV7-9 and TRBJ1-1, with 12 bases that match TRBD1. V lost 5 bases to trimming and J lost 5 bases; unmatched junction nucleotides: 12. Germline V gene data show CDR1 as SEHNR and CDR2 as FQNEAQ (reference sequence). The CDR3 is 17 residues long. This CDR3 reads CASSPRGTGGRGTEAFF. The CDR3 DNA is TGTGCCAGCAGCCCCCGCGGGACAGGGGGCCGGGGGACTGAAGCTTTCTTT.